Listed below are T cell receptor beta chains from one sample, sequenced in a study of T cells in Graves' hyperthyroidism and ophthalmopathy. TCRdb re-called the multiplex PCR reads through MiXCR, storing one row per CDR3 protein. Seen here are a few hundred thousand distinct CDR3 sequences, approximately 16% observed once, and the top ten hold roughly 20%. Sequencing used blood. The source is a woman aged 55-69 years with Graves' ophthalmopathy. CDR3s include the opening cysteine and the closing phenylalanine or tryptophan. The order of the fields is clone size, D gene, V gene, J gene, CDR3 protein, CDR3 DNA. A D gene is named only where the DNA matches it firmly. Clone size appears in some rows only: once, few, many, or a class for an expanded clone.

>-|-|TRBV2|TRBJ1-4
CASSEWTGRTNEKLFF
TGTGCCAGCAGTGAATGGACGGGGCGAACTAATGAAAAACTGTTTTTT
>many|TRBD2|TRBV7-9|TRBJ2-1
CASSPRLAGAYNEQFF
TGTGCCAGCAGCCCTCGACTAGCGGGAGCCTACAATGAGCAGTTCTTC
>-|TRBD1|TRBV19|TRBJ1-5
CASSSRTGGQPQHF
TGTGCCAGTAGCTCTCGGACAGGCGGTCAGCCCCAGCATTTT
>-|TRBD1|TRBV7-9|TRBJ2-3
CASSSETGGADTQYF
TGTGCCAGCAGCTCGGAGACAGGGGGCGCAGATACGCAGTATTTT
>few|-|TRBV29-1|TRBJ2-7
CSVSTETYEQYF
TGCAGCGTTTCGACAGAGACCTACGAGCAGTACTTC
>-|-|TRBV28|TRBJ1-4
CASRLPAHNEKLFF
TGTGCCAGCAGGTTGCCCGCGCATAATGAAAAACTGTTTTTT
>-|-|TRBV28|TRBJ2-1
CASRAGLGEQFF
TGTGCCAGCAGGGCCGGTCTTGGGGAGCAGTTCTTC
>few|TRBD1|TRBV7-8|TRBJ1-1
CASSQPRQGASEAFF
TGTGCCAGCAGCCAGCCGAGACAGGGGGCGTCTGAAGCTTTCTTT
>many|-|TRBV12-3/TRBV12-4|TRBJ2-7
CASSNRDGSLEQYF
TGTGCCAGCAGCAACCGGGACGGTTCTCTTGAGCAGTACTTC
>many|TRBD2|TRBV7-2|TRBJ2-1
CASSQEVLAGGYEQFF
TGTGCCAGCAGCCAAGAGGTTCTAGCGGGAGGTTATGAGCAGTTCTTC
>many|TRBD2|TRBV2|TRBJ2-7
CASRTSGSYEQYF
TGTGCCAGCAGGACTAGCGGGTCCTACGAGCAGTACTTC
>-|TRBD1|TRBV20-1|TRBJ2-5
CSARPGKTGAPLQYF
TGCAGTGCTAGACCTGGGAAGACAGGGGCCCCCCTTCAGTACTTC
>-|-|TRBV5-1|TRBJ1-4
CASSKDGNEKLFF
TGCGCCAGCAGCAAGGACGGGAATGAAAAACTGTTTTTT
>few|-|TRBV6-1|TRBJ1-2
CASSHPPTANYGYTF
TGTGCCAGCAGTCACCCCCCGACAGCTAACTATGGCTACACCTTC
>many|TRBD1|TRBV20-1|TRBJ2-7
CSARLGQGHHEQYF
TGCAGTGCTAGATTGGGACAGGGACACCACGAGCAGTACTTC
>many|TRBD1|TRBV7-9|TRBJ2-1
CASSGDRSSYNEQFF
TGTGCCAGCAGCGGGGACAGGAGCTCCTACAATGAGCAGTTCTTC
>many|-|TRBV6-2/TRBV6-3|TRBJ1-1
CASRNPSKPAFF
TGTGCCAGCAGAAACCCATCGAAACCGGCTTTCTTT
>few|TRBD2|TRBV20-1|TRBJ2-3
CSAAISGIRSGTQYF
TGCAGTGCCGCGATTAGCGGGATCCGGTCGGGTACGCAGTATTTT
>-|-|TRBV5-1|TRBJ2-1
CASSLEVTGVLGEQFF
TGCGCCAGCAGCTTGGAAGTAACGGGAGTTCTGGGTGAGCAGTTCTTC
>many|TRBD2|TRBV5-1|TRBJ2-7
CASSLGASGTSSYEQYF
TGCGCCAGCAGCTTGGGTGCTAGCGGGACCAGCTCCTACGAGCAGTACTTC
>many|-|TRBV18|TRBJ2-7
CASSREKGHEQYF
TGTGCCAGCTCACGGGAAAAGGGCCACGAGCAGTACTTC
>many|-|TRBV3-1|TRBJ1-6
CASSQGGPSVRSPLHF
TGTGCCAGCAGCCAAGGTGGCCCCTCGGTAAGGTCACCCCTCCACTTT
>-|TRBD2|TRBV20-1|TRBJ2-7
CSARDIAGRPSYEQYF
TGCAGTGCTAGAGATATAGCGGGTCGACCCTCCTACGAGCAGTACTTC
>-|-|TRBV20-1|TRBJ2-5
CSARELAETQYF
TGCAGTGCTAGAGAGCTAGCGGAGACCCAGTACTTC
>few|TRBD1|TRBV27|TRBJ2-7
CASSPQGQGAREQYF
TGTGCCAGCAGTCCCCAAGGACAGGGGGCGCGTGAGCAGTACTTC
>many|TRBD1|TRBV5-1|TRBJ1-1
CASAAQGARTEAFF
TGCGCCAGCGCAGCACAGGGGGCGAGGACTGAAGCTTTCTTT
>-|-|TRBV10-1|TRBJ2-5
CASPLPWGTQYF
TGCGCCAGCCCTTTGCCCTGGGGGACCCAGTACTTC
>few|-|TRBV18|TRBJ2-7
CASSVGQPYEQYF
TGTGCCAGCTCAGTTGGACAGCCCTACGAGCAGTACTTC
>many|TRBD1|TRBV20-1|TRBJ2-7
CSAYRQGYEQYF
TGCAGTGCTTACCGACAGGGGTACGAGCAGTACTTC
>many|TRBD2|TRBV20-1|TRBJ2-3
CSAPTGEGVGYF
TGCAGTGCGCCCACGGGGGAGGGAGTGGGGTATTTT
>many|TRBD1|TRBV3-1|TRBJ2-1
CASSRDRVLAGGEQFF
TGTGCCAGCAGCCGGGACAGGGTACTAGCTGGTGGTGAGCAGTTCTTC
>many|TRBD1|TRBV28|TRBJ1-2
CASSFGRGREGYTF
TGTGCCAGCAGTTTCGGCAGGGGGCGGGAAGGCTACACCTTC
>many|-|TRBV2|TRBJ2-7
CASKRSSYEQYF
TGTGCCAGCAAACGGAGCTCCTACGAGCAGTACTTC
>-|-|TRBV12-5|TRBJ2-1
CASGPLVERDSYNEQFF
TGTGCTAGTGGTCCGCTGGTTGAGCGCGACTCCTACAATGAGCAGTTCTTC
>-|TRBD2|TRBV19|TRBJ2-1
CASSFGLAGIEQFF
TGTGCCAGTAGTTTCGGACTAGCGGGAATAGAGCAGTTCTTC
>many|TRBD1|TRBV2|TRBJ2-7
CASTGRTGSYEQYF
TGTGCCAGCACCGGTAGGACAGGGAGCTACGAGCAGTACTTC
>many|TRBD1|TRBV28|TRBJ1-5
CASSPAGTGMQPQHF
TGTGCCAGCAGTCCCGCCGGGACAGGGATGCAGCCCCAGCATTTT
>many|TRBD1|TRBV28|TRBJ2-1
CASSLGRGPYEQFF
TGTGCCAGCAGCCTCGGCAGGGGGCCGTATGAGCAGTTCTTC
>-|TRBD2|TRBV28|TRBJ2-1
CASSLPSGRASEQFF
TGTGCCAGCAGTTTACCTAGCGGGAGGGCATCTGAGCAGTTCTTC
>-|-|TRBV14|TRBJ2-7
CASSQTYYGQYF
TGTGCCAGCAGCCAGACTTACTACGGGCAGTACTTC
>-|-|TRBV5-1|TRBJ2-2
CASSLGHRDTGELFF
TGCGCCAGCAGCTTGGGACACAGGGACACCGGGGAGCTGTTTTTT
>many|TRBD1|TRBV11-2|TRBJ2-6
CASSLGTGGTLGANVLTF
TGTGCCAGCAGCCTCGGGACAGGGGGAACCCTTGGGGCCAACGTCCTGACTTTC
>many|TRBD1|TRBV6-1|TRBJ2-3
CASRIQGGVTDTQYF
TGTGCCAGCAGAATACAGGGGGGCGTCACAGATACGCAGTATTTT
>few|-|TRBV2|TRBJ2-3
CASSEEGYTQYF
TGTGCCAGCAGTGAAGAAGGGTATACGCAGTATTTT
>few|-|TRBV7-9|TRBJ1-3
CASSPPGWGSGNTIYF
TGTGCCAGCAGCCCCCCTGGCTGGGGGTCCGGAAACACCATATATTTT
>many|TRBD2|TRBV3-1|TRBJ2-5
CASSQEAWGGGPRETQYF
TGTGCCAGCAGCCAAGAGGCCTGGGGGGGAGGGCCACGGGAGACCCAGTACTTC
>many|-|TRBV7-3|TRBJ2-1
CASSLTRADNEQFF
TGTGCCAGCAGCTTAACTAGAGCAGACAATGAGCAGTTCTTC
>once|-|TRBV30|TRBJ2-5
CAWSKDRGETQYF
TGTGCCTGGAGCAAAGATAGAGGGGAGACCCAGTACTTC
>many|TRBD1|TRBV28|TRBJ2-3
CASNLDRGNTDTQYF
TGTGCCAGCAATCTGGACAGGGGAAACACAGATACGCAGTATTTT
>many|TRBD1|TRBV7-9|TRBJ2-1
CASSRGTGGLNEQFF
TGTGCCAGCAGCAGAGGGACAGGGGGCCTCAATGAGCAGTTCTTC
>many|TRBD2|TRBV28|TRBJ2-3
CASRWTSGTTDTQYF
TGTGCCAGCAGGTGGACTAGCGGGACAACAGATACGCAGTATTTT
>few|-|TRBV29-1|TRBJ2-7
CSVVLLGLPGYEQYF
TGCAGCGTTGTTTTATTGGGCCTCCCGGGCTACGAGCAGTACTTC
>few|-|TRBV9|TRBJ2-6
CASSVRGGSGANVLTF
TGTGCCAGCAGCGTAAGGGGAGGCTCCGGGGCCAACGTCCTGACTTTC